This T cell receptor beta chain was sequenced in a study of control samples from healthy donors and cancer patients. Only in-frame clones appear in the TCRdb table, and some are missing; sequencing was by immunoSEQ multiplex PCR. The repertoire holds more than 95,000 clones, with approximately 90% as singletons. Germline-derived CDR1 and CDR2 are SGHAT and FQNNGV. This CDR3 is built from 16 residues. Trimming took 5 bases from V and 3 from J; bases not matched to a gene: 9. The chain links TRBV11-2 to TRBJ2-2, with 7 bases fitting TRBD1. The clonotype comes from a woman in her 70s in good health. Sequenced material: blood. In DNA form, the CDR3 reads TGTGCCAGCAGCCCCATCCCCAGGGGGTACACCGGGGAGCTGTTTTTT. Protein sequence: CASSPIPRGYTGELFF.